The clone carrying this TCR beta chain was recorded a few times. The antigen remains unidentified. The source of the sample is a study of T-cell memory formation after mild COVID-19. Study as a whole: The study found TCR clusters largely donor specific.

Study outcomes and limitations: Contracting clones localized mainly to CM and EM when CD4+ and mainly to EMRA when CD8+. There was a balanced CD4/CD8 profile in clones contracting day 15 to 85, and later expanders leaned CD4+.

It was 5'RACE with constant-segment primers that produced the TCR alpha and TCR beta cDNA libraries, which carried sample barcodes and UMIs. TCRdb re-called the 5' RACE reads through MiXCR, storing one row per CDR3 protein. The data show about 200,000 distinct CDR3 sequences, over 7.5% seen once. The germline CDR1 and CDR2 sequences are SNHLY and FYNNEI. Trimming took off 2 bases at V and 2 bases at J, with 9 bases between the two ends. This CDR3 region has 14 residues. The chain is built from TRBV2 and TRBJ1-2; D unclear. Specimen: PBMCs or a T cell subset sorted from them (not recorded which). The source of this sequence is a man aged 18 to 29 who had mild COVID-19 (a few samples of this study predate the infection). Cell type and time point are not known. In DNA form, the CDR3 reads TGTGCCAGCAGTGAATTGTTAGCAAACTATGGCTACACCTTC. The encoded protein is CASSELLANYGYTF.